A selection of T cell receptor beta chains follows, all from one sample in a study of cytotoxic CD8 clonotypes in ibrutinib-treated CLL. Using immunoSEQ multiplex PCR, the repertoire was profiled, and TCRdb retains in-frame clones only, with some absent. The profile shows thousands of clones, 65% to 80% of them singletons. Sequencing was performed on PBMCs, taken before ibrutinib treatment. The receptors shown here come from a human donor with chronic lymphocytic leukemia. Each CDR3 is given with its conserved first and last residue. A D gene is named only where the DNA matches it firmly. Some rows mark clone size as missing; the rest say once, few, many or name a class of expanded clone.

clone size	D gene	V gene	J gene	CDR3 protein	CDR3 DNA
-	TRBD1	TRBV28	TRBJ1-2	CASWRQGGRTYGYTF	TGTGCCAGCTGGAGACAGGGCGGGCGGACCTATGGCTACACCTTC
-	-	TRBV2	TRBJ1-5	CASSEDRNQPQHF	TGTGCCAGCAGTGAAGATCGAAATCAGCCCCAGCATTTT
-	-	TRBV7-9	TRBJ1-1	CASRISDRNTEAFF	TGTGCCAGCAGGATTTCGGACAGGAACACTGAAGCTTTCTTT
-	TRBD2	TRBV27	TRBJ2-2	CASSPGLAVTGELFF	TGTGCCAGCAGTCCTGGACTAGCTGTCACCGGGGAGCTGTTTTTT
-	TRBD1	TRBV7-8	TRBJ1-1	CASNPTGGNTEAFF	TGTGCCAGCAACCCGACAGGGGGTAACACTGAAGCTTTCTTT
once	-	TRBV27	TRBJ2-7	CASSRDTSYEQYF	TGTGCCAGCAGCCGGGACACCTCCTACGAGCAGTACTTC
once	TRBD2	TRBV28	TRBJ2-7	CASRVTSGRYNEQYF	TGTGCCAGCAGGGTGACTAGCGGGAGGTATAACGAGCAGTACTTC
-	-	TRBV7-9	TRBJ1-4	CASSSDGWGEKLFF	TGTGCCAGCAGCTCTGACGGGTGGGGCGAAAAACTGTTTTTT
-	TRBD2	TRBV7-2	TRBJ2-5	CASSKPGGGETQYF	TGTGCCAGCAGCAAACCGGGAGGAGGGGAGACCCAGTACTTC
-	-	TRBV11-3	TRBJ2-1	CASSLGAYNEQFF	TGTGCCAGCAGCTTAGGGGCCTACAATGAGCAGTTCTTC
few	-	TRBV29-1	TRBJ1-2	CSVRPVYGYTF	TGCAGCGTCAGGCCCGTCTATGGCTACACCTTC
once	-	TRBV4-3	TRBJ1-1	CASSPGSGRATGTYSEAFF	TGCGCCAGCAGCCCCGGGTCGGGCAGGGCCACTGGGACCTACTCTGAAGCTTTCTTT
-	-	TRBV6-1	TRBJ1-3	CASSEVRRGSGNTIYF	TGTGCCAGCAGTGAAGTAAGACGGGGCTCTGGAAACACCATATATTTT
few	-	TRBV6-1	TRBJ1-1	CASSASPGGKGNTEAFF	TGTGCCAGCAGTGCAAGCCCGGGGGGGAAAGGGAACACTGAAGCTTTCTTT
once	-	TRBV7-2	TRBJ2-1	CASSLGWAGDEQFF	TGTGCCAGCAGCTTAGGGTGGGCAGGTGATGAGCAGTTCTTC
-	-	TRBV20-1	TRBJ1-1	CSAARPPGAFF	TGCAGTGCCGCCCGGCCCCCGGGAGCTTTCTTT
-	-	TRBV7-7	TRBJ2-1	CASSLAEADEQFF	TGTGCTAGCAGCTTAGCTGAAGCCGATGAGCAGTTCTTC
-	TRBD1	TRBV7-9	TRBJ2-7	CASSTDRGSYEQYF	TGTGCCAGCAGTACAGACAGGGGGTCCTACGAGCAGTACTTC
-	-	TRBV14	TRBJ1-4	CASSQDPGAGEKLFF	TGTGCCAGCAGCCAAGATCCCGGGGCAGGGGAAAAACTGTTTTTT
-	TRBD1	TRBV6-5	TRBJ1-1	CASTDRVTEAFF	TGTGCCAGCACCGACAGGGTAACTGAAGCTTTCTTT
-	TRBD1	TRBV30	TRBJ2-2	CAWSRGMDTGELFF	TGTGCCTGGAGCAGGGGGATGGACACCGGGGAGCTGTTTTTT
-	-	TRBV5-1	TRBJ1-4	CASSSGGSVGEKLFF	TGCGCCAGCAGCTCCGGAGGGAGTGTGGGGGAAAAACTGTTTTTT
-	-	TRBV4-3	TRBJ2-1	CASSQNLLAGAYNEQFF	TGCGCCAGCAGCCAAAACTTACTAGCTGGAGCCTACAATGAGCAGTTCTTC
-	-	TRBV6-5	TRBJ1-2	CASSPQGDYGYTF	TGTGCCAGCAGCCCCCAAGGGGACTATGGCTACACCTTC
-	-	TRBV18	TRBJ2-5	CASCRGYQETQYF	TGTGCCAGCTGTAGGGGGTACCAAGAGACCCAGTACTTC
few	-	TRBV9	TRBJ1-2	CASSPPYYGYTF	TGTGCCAGCAGCCCCCCGTACTATGGCTACACCTTC
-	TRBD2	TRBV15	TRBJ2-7	CATSRDRGLEFYEQYF	TGTGCCACCAGCAGAGATAGGGGACTAGAGTTCTACGAGCAGTACTTC
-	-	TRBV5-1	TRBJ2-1	CASSFQFEEQFF	TGCGCCAGCAGTTTTCAATTTGAGGAGCAGTTCTTC
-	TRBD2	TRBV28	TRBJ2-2	CASSPLHGRANTGELFF	TGTGCCAGCAGTCCCCTCCACGGGAGGGCCAACACCGGGGAGCTGTTTTTT
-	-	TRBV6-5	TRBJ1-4	CASSEAFNEKLFF	TGTGCCAGCAGTGAGGCTTTTAATGAAAAACTGTTTTTT
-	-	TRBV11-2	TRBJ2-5	CASSPGYQETQYF	TGTGCCAGCAGCCCAGGGTACCAAGAGACCCAGTACTTC
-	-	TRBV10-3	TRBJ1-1	CAAVGMNTEAFF	TGTGCCGCTGTCGGGATGAACACTGAAGCTTTCTTT
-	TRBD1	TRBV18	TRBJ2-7	CASSRTGQAYEQYF	TGTGCCAGCTCACGGACAGGACAGGCCTACGAGCAGTACTTC
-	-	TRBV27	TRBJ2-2	CASSLNRNTGELFF	TGTGCCAGCAGTTTGAACAGGAACACCGGGGAGCTGTTTTTT
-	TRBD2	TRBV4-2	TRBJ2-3	CASSQVNGGGMWTDTQYF	TGTGCCAGCAGCCAAGTAAACGGGGGAGGGATGTGGACAGATACGCAGTATTTT
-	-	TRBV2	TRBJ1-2	CASSDLAGANYGYTF	TGTGCCAGCAGTGACCTAGCAGGGGCTAACTATGGCTACACCTTC
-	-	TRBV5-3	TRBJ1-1	CARSLGQNTEAFF	TGTGCCAGAAGCTTGGGCCAGAACACTGAAGCTTTCTTT
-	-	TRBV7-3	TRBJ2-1	CASAPYGIVRQFF	TGTGCCAGCGCTCCCTACGGTATCGTGAGGCAGTTCTTC
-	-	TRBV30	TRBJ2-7	CAWSDGGGYEQYF	TGTGCCTGGAGTGACGGAGGGGGTTACGAGCAGTACTTC
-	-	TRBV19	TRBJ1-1	CASSIDPAGTEAFF	TGTGCCAGTAGTATAGACCCCGCGGGAACTGAAGCTTTCTTT
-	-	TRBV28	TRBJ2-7	CASSSGGGTYEQYF	TGTGCCAGCAGTTCCGGTGGGGGAACCTACGAGCAGTACTTC
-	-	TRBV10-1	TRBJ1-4	CASSLTQPSRGFEKLFF	TGCGCCAGCAGTCTGACTCAACCGTCACGGGGTTTTGAAAAACTGTTTTTT
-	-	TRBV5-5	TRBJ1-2	CASSLRHGSNYGYTF	TGTGCCAGCAGCTTAAGACACGGATCTAACTATGGCTACACCTTC
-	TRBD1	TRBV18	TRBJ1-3	CASSPDRGPGNTIYF	TGTGCCAGCTCACCGGACAGGGGGCCTGGAAACACCATATATTTT
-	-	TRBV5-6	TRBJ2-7	CASSFGVSYEQYF	TGTGCCAGCAGCTTTGGGGTTTCCTACGAGCAGTACTTC
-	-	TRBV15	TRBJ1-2	CATSRDTKLYGYTF	TGTGCCACCAGCAGAGATACGAAGCTTTATGGCTACACCTTC
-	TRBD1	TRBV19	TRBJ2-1	CASSKGQGVYNEQFF	TGTGCCAGTAGTAAAGGACAGGGGGTTTACAATGAGCAGTTCTTC
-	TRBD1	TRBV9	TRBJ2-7	CASRTGREQYF	TGTGCCAGCCGGACAGGGCGCGAGCAGTACTTC
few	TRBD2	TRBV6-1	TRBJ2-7	CASSELLAGGGEQYF	TGTGCCAGCAGTGAATTGCTAGCGGGAGGGGGCGAGCAGTACTTC
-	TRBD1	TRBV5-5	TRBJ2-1	CASSRGQGPYNEQFF	TGTGCCAGCAGCAGGGGACAGGGACCCTACAATGAGCAGTTCTTC